This T cell receptor beta chain was identified during a study of T cell responses to AZD1222 COVID-19 vaccine. As concerns this clone: Its antigen is not known.

Profiled with immunoSEQ multiplex PCR; TCRdb holds only in-frame clones, not every one. The sample holds about 190,000 clones, about 92% seen once. Study-level results: Targeting of unmutated variant regions was reportedly seen in nearly half of spike-specific TCRs. Just a handful of people given AZD1222 tested seropositive at baseline. The peak T cell response came first, and repertoires were sampled only after it.

The germline V and J ends were trimmed by 8 bases and 5 bases, with 24 bases remaining between them. CDR3 length equals 16 residues. The V gene's germline CDR1 is SGHVS and CDR2 FQNEAQ. Sequencing was performed on peripheral blood, taken on day 0 of AZD1222 vaccination. The clonotype comes from an adult in good health. The chain is built from TRBV7-8 and TRBJ1-2, with no clear D. The CDR3 DNA reads as TGTGCCAGCTCCCCTTTTAAGAAGGCCTTTAGGTATGGCTACACCTTC. Translation gives CASSPFKKAFRYGYTF. Full variable domain (missing parts from reference TRBV7-8 and TRBJ1-2): GAGVSQSPRYKVAKRGQDVALRCDPISGHVSLFWYQQALGQGPEFLTYFQNEAQLDKSGLPSDRFFAERPEGSVSTLKIQRTQQEDSAVYLCASSPFKKAFRYGYTFGSGTRLTVV.